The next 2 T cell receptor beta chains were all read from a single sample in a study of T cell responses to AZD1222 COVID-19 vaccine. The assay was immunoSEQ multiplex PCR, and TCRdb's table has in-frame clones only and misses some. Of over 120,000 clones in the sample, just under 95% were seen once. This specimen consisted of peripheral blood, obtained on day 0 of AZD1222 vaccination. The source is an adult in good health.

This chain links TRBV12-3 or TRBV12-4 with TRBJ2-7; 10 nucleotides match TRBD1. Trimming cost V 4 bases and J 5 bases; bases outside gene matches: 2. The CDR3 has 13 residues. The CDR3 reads CASSWGQGNEQYF. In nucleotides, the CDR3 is TGTGCCAGCAGTTGGGGACAGGGGAACGAGCAGTACTTC.

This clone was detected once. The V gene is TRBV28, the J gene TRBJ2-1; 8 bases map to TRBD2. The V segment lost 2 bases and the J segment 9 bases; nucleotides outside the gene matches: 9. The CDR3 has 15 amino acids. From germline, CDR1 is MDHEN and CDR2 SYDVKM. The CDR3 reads CASSLAEREYGEQFF. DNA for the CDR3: TGTGCCAGCAGTTTAGCGGAGCGGGAGTACGGTGAGCAGTTCTTC.